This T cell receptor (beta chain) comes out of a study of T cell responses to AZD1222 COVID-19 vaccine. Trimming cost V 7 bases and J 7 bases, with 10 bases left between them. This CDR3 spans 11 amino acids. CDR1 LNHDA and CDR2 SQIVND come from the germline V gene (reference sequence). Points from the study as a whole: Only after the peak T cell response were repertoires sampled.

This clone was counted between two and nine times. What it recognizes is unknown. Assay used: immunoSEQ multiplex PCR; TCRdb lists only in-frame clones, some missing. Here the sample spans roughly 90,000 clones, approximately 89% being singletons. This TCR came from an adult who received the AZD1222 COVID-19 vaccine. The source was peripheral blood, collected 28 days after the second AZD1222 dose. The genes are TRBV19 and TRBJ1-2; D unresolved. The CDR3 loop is CASTSDGGYTF. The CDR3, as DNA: TGTGCCAGTACCTCTGACGGTGGCTACACCTTC.